The next 30 T cell receptor beta chains were all read from a single sample in a study of OX40 agonist ivuxolimab in advanced cancers. Produced via immunoSEQ multiplex PCR; TCRdb's table is partial and in-frame only. The profile shows some 58,000 clones, roughly 85% of them singletons. This sample comprised CD4+ or CD8+ T cells sorted from blood, obtained in a trial of the OX40 agonist ivuxolimab. The receptors shown here come from an adult with an advanced solid tumor such as melanoma, head and neck, liver or kidney cancer.

This chain links TRBV19 with TRBJ1-1, with D possibly TRBD1 on 6 matching bases. V was cut by 1 base and J by 1 base, with 7 bases left in between. The length of the CDR3 is 14 residues. Germline lookup yields CDR1 LNHDA and CDR2 SQIVND (reference sequence). CDR3 sequence: CASSIGGANTEAFF. The CDR3 DNA follows: TGTGCCAGTAGTATAGGGGGGGCGAACACTGAAGCTTTCTTT.

This clone was found a few times. This chain uses TRBV5-8 with TRBJ2-1; the D is unclear. V was pared by 0 bases and J by 3 bases, with 4 bases between. This CDR3 region has 13 residues. CDR1 and CDR2 (germline): SGHTS, YDEGEE. The CDR3, as DNA: TGTGCCAGCAGCTTGGACGTCTACAATGAGCAGTTCTTC. Its protein is CASSLDVYNEQFF. The full variable domain, with the rest looked up from reference TRBV5-8 and TRBJ2-1, is EAGVTQSPTHLIKTRGQQATLRCSPISGHTSVYWYQQALGLGLQFLLWYDEGEERNRGNFPPRFSGRQFPNYSSELNVNALELEDSALYLCASSLDVYNEQFFGPGTRLTVL.

This chain joins TRBV19 and TRBJ2-1; 8 positions agree with TRBD2. Germline V gene lookup returns CDR1 LNHDA and CDR2 SQIVND (reference sequence). CDR3 size: 15 residues. With 5 bases clipped from V and 4 bases from J, the junction kept 7 bases outside the gene matches. CDR3 loop: CASSRGLATYNEQFF. CDR3 nucleotide sequence: TGTGCCAGTAGTCGTGGACTAGCCACTTACAATGAGCAGTTCTTC.

This sequence joins TRBV18 and TRBJ2-7; the match to TRBD2 covers 7 bases. The CDR3 runs 16 residues. The J segment lost 0 bases and the V segment lost 3 bases, leaving 8 bases of the junction unmatched. Per the germline V gene, CDR1 is KGHSH and CDR2 is LQKENI. This CDR3 reads CASSPYPGLTSYEQYF. CDR3 sequence (DNA): TGTGCCAGCTCACCGTACCCGGGACTAACCTCCTACGAGCAGTACTTC.

V and J are TRBV6-5 and TRBJ1-5; D unresolved. From germline, CDR1 is MNHEY and CDR2 SVGAGI. This CDR3 is built from 16 residues. V lost 0 bases, J lost 5 bases, and 14 bases lay in between. This CDR3 is CASSYSEASRHQPQHF. CDR3 sequence (DNA): TGTGCCAGCAGTTACTCGGAGGCGTCAAGACATCAGCCCCAGCATTTT.

The rearrangement uses TRBV7-2 and TRBJ1-5; D is perhaps TRBD1 (5 bases). The V and J ends lost 5 bases and 7 bases respectively, with 15 bases between them. The CDR3 sequence is 14 residues long. CDR1 SGHTA and CDR2 FQGNSA come from the germline V gene. The CDR3 protein is CASSRGGEEQPQHF. The CDR3 DNA sequence: TGTGCCAGCAGCCGAGGAGGGGAGGAACAGCCCCAGCATTTT.

The chain links TRBV6-5 to TRBJ2-1; 7 nucleotides line up with TRBD2. CDR1 MNHEY and CDR2 SVGAGI come from the germline V gene. CDR3 size: 16 residues. The V and J ends lost 3 bases and 7 bases, in that order; junction bases with no gene match: 12. The CDR3 is CASSYAGLGENNEQFF. The CDR3 region has the DNA TGTGCCAGCAGTTATGCTGGACTAGGGGAGAATAATGAGCAGTTCTTC.

The table lists this clone with a count of one. The chain uses TRBV9 and TRBJ2-3, with D uncertain. The CDR3 consists of 14 residues. Germline V lookup: CDR1 SGDLS, CDR2 YYNGEE. V lost 0 bases, J lost 0 bases, and 5 bases lay in between. The CDR3 DNA reads as TGTGCCAGCAGCGTAGAGGGTAGCACAGATACGCAGTATTTT. Protein: CASSVEGSTDTQYF.

The chain employs TRBV29-1 and TRBJ2-3, with D perhaps TRBD2 (5 bases). This CDR3 region has 10 residues. Trimming took 7 bases from V and 9 from J, leaving 11 bases between them. Germline V gives CDR1 SQVTM, CDR2 ANQGSEA. CDR3: CSAGGGTQYF. The DNA of the CDR3 is TGCAGCGCAGGAGGTGGAACGCAGTATTTT.

The chain links TRBV28 to TRBJ1-2, with 9 bases aligning to TRBD1. This CDR3 contains 15 residues. Trimming took 6 bases from V and 4 from J; bases not matched to a gene: 9. CDR1 and CDR2 (germline): MDHEN, SYDVKM. The chain's CDR3 is CASSLGTGITYGYTF. For the CDR3, the DNA is TGTGCCAGCAGCCTCGGGACAGGGATTACCTATGGCTACACCTTC.

This chain connects TRBV7-8 to TRBJ2-5, with a tentative D call TRBD2 (6 bases). This CDR3 contains 13 residues. Germline V gene sequence: CDR1 SGHVS, CDR2 FQNEAQ. The ends were cut back, 0 bases at V and 4 bases at J, with 6 bases in the middle. The CDR3, as DNA: TGTGCCAGCAGCTTAGCGGGACTAGAGACCCAGTACTTC. It translates to CASSLAGLETQYF.

The chain combines TRBV7-9 with TRBJ2-1; 10 bases agree with TRBD2. The CDR3 spans 19 residues. With V trimmed by 0 bases and J by 6 bases, 14 bases remained unmatched. From germline, CDR1 is SEHNR and CDR2 FQNEAQ (reference sequence). The CDR3 nucleotides read TGTGCCAGCAGCTTAGCCGGGACTAGCGCCAAGTTTACAATCAATGAGCAGTTCTTC. Translated, it gives CASSLAGTSAKFTINEQFF.

J is TRBJ2-7 and V is TRBV10-3, with TRBD1 matching over 10 bases. CDR1 is ENHRY, CDR2 SYGVKD, per germline. The CDR3 covers 13 residues. The junction had 4 bases not matched to a gene; V was cut back by 4 bases and J by 7 bases. The CDR3 sequence is CAISGTGGKEQYF. The CDR3 nucleotides read TGTGCCATCAGTGGGACAGGGGGAAAAGAGCAGTACTTC.

The gene calls are TRBV6-5 and TRBJ2-7; 7 bases align to TRBD2. The CDR3 has 15 amino acids. The J segment lost 6 bases and the V segment lost 6 bases, leaving 14 bases of the junction unmatched. CDR1 is MNHEY and CDR2 is SVGAGI in the germline V gene. CDR3 sequence reads: CASSPNGLVGGEQYF. The CDR3 DNA reads as TGTGCCAGCAGCCCCAATGGACTAGTGGGAGGCGAGCAGTACTTC.

This clone was recorded once. V and J are TRBV7-9 and TRBJ2-5; 11 positions match TRBD2. The CDR3 spans 17 residues. From germline, CDR1 is SEHNR and CDR2 FQNEAQ (reference sequence). V trimming: 4 bases; J trimming: 4 bases; junction bases outside the gene matches: 11. The CDR3 DNA is TGTGCCAGCAGCTCACAACCCTGGGGACTAGCGGCAGAGACCCAGTACTTC. As protein: CASSSQPWGLAAETQYF.

This clone was seen only a few times. This chain links TRBV4-1 with TRBJ2-2, with D unresolved. Germline loops: CDR1 MGHRA, CDR2 YSYEKL. The V end was cut by 1 base, the J end by 6 bases, with 12 bases between. The CDR3 extends over 15 amino acids. The CDR3 region is CASSQVTSHSGELFF. The CDR3 DNA follows: TGCGCCAGCAGCCAAGTTACCAGCCACTCCGGGGAGCTGTTTTTT.

The rearrangement uses TRBV4-1 and TRBJ2-5; 8 bases map to TRBD1. V gave up 5 bases and J gave up 4 bases; unmatched junction bases: 9. Per germline, CDR1 MGHRA and CDR2 YSYEKL. The CDR3 is made up of 15 amino acids. As DNA, the CDR3 is TGCGCCAGCAGCGCGCAGGGGGCTATAGGAGAGACCCAGTACTTC. Translation gives CASSAQGAIGETQYF.

The gene calls are TRBV30 and TRBJ2-4; 12 nucleotides align to TRBD2. Per germline, CDR1 GTSNPN and CDR2 SVGIG (reference sequence). The CDR3 has 17 amino acids. Trimming at V came to 3 bases and at J to 3 bases, leaving 9 bases not matched to a gene. The CDR3, as DNA: TGTGCCTGGAGCCTGGGAGGACTAGCGGGACTCAAAAACATTCAGTACTTC. It translates to CAWSLGGLAGLKNIQYF.

V is TRBV2 and J is TRBJ2-7; D is possibly TRBD1 (5 bases). The V end was cut by 4 bases, the J end by 7 bases, with 14 bases between. CDR3 length: 13 residues. The germline gives CDR1 SNHLY, CDR2 FYNNEI. CDR3 region: CASSGGELGEQYF. The DNA for the CDR3 is TGTGCCAGCAGTGGGGGCGAGCTAGGGGAGCAGTACTTC. Combining the CDR3 with reference TRBV2 and TRBJ2-7 gives the whole variable domain EPEVTQTPSHQVTQMGQEVILRCVPISNHLYFYWYRQILGQKVEFLVSFYNNEISEKSEIFDDQFSVERPDGSNFTLKIRSTKLEDSAMYFCASSGGELGEQYFGPGTRLTVT.

The CDR3 DNA reads as TGTGCCTCAACAGGGTTCGAGTTAGGGCAGTACTTC. Translated, it gives CASTGFELGQYF. This chain links TRBV30 with TRBJ2-7, with D maybe TRBD1 (6 bases). CDR1 is GTSNPN, CDR2 SVGIG, per germline (reference sequence). V lost 7 bases to trimming and J lost 9 bases, with 19 bases between them. CDR3 length: 12 amino acids.

The chain links TRBV5-4 to TRBJ1-1; tentatively, D is TRBD1 (6 bases). Deletions cut 2 bases from V and 2 bases from J, with 7 bases between. CDR1 is SGHNT and CDR2 is YYREEE in the germline V gene (reference sequence). This CDR3 contains 13 residues. The CDR3: CASSFRGNTEAFF. CDR3 nucleotides: TGTGCCAGCAGCTTCAGGGGCAACACTGAAGCTTTCTTT.

The genes are TRBV5-1 and TRBJ1-2; possible D gene TRBD1, 5 bases. Germline V lookup: CDR1 SGHRS, CDR2 YFSETQ. This CDR3 is built from 15 residues. V was pared by 4 bases and J by 4 bases, with 17 bases between. The CDR3 spells CASSLTGAGSYGYTF. As DNA, the CDR3 is TGCGCCAGCAGCCTAACAGGAGCAGGTAGCTATGGCTACACCTTC.

The gene calls are TRBV19 and TRBJ1-1; a possible D gene is TRBD1 (6 bases). The germline V and J ends were trimmed by 5 bases and 4 bases, with 20 bases remaining between them. CDR1 and CDR2 (germline): LNHDA, SQIVND (reference sequence). This CDR3 comprises 16 residues. The CDR3 DNA reads TGTGCCAGTAGTTGGGGATCACAGGGCGCGGCCACTGAAGCTTTCTTT. Translated, it gives CASSWGSQGAATEAFF.

V and J are TRBV19 and TRBJ2-5, with D possibly matching TRBD1 (6 bases). There are 13 residues in the CDR3. Germline CDR1 and CDR2: LNHDA and SQIVND (reference sequence). V lost 6 bases, J lost 7 bases, and 15 bases lay in between. CDR3 region: CASSPSGHGTQYF. The CDR3 DNA is TGTGCCAGTAGCCCCTCGGGACACGGGACCCAGTACTTC.

The J gene is TRBJ2-2, the V gene TRBV7-3; D unresolved. The CDR3 length is 13 residues. V gave up 9 bases and J gave up 1 base, with 9 bases separating them. Germline CDR1 SGHTA, CDR2 FQGTGA. CDR3 amino acids: CASTIGNTGELFF. CDR3 nucleotide sequence: TGTGCCAGTACTATAGGGAACACCGGGGAGCTGTTTTTT.

The V and J genes are TRBV6-1 and TRBJ1-5; tentative D call: TRBD1 (5 bases). The CDR3 runs to 15 residues. Germline lookup yields CDR1 MNHNS and CDR2 SASEGT. V lost 2 bases and J lost 4, with 12 bases in between. CDR3 loop: CASSESWGRNQPQHF. The CDR3 DNA is TGTGCCAGCAGTGAATCTTGGGGGAGAAATCAGCCCCAGCATTTT.

The rearrangement uses TRBV29-1 and TRBJ2-5; 7 bases line up with TRBD2. This CDR3 is 13 amino acids long. Germline values: CDR1 SQVTM, CDR2 ANQGSEA. V lost 3 bases and J lost 4; bases outside the gene matches: 5. CDR3 residues: CSVEGRDRETQYF. DNA for the CDR3: TGCAGCGTTGAGGGGAGGGACCGAGAGACCCAGTACTTC.

V is TRBV7-3 and J is TRBJ1-5, with 9 bases that match TRBD1. This CDR3 comprises 13 residues. V lost 5 bases, J lost 10 bases, and 6 bases stayed unmatched. Germline V gene data show CDR1 as SGHTA and CDR2 as FQGTGA. The CDR3 DNA sequence: TGTGCCAGCAGCCGGGACAGGGAGGGACCCCAGCATTTT. Encoded protein: CASSRDREGPQHF.

This chain links TRBV19 with TRBJ2-4; 7 bases fit TRBD2. The CDR3 spans 15 residues. Germline V lookup: CDR1 LNHDA, CDR2 SQIVND (reference sequence). The ends lost 3 bases at V and 8 bases at J; junction bases unmatched: 10. The CDR3 reads CASSIGGSAAYIQYF. The DNA of the CDR3 is TGTGCCAGTAGTATTGGCGGGAGCGCCGCCTACATTCAGTACTTC.

The V gene is TRBV4-2, the J gene TRBJ1-4, with D tentatively TRBD1 (5 bases). Trimming stripped 5 bases from V and 6 bases from J, with 16 bases between. The germline gives CDR1 LGHNA, CDR2 YNFKEQ. The CDR3 is made up of 15 amino acids. The CDR3 protein is CASSNWGREDEKLFF. The DNA for the CDR3 is TGTGCCAGCAGCAACTGGGGCAGGGAAGATGAAAAACTGTTTTTT.